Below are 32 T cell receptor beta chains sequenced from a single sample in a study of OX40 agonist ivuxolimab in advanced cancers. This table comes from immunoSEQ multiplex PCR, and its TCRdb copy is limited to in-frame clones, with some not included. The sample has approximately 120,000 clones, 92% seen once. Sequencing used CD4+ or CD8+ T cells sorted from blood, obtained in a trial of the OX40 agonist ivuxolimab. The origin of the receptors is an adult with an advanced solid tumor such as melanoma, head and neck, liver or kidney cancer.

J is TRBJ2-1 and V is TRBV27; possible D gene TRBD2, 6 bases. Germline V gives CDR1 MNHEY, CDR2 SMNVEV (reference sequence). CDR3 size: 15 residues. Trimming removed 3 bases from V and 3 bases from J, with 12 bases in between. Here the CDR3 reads CASSLDREFYNEQFF. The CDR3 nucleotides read TGTGCCAGCAGTTTGGATCGGGAGTTCTACAATGAGCAGTTCTTC.

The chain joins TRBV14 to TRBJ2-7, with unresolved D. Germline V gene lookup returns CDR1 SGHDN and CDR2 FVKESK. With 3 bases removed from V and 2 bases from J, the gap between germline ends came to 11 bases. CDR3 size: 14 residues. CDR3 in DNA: TGTGCCAGCAGCCATAGAGCCGATCCCTACGAGCAGTACTTC. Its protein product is CASSHRADPYEQYF.

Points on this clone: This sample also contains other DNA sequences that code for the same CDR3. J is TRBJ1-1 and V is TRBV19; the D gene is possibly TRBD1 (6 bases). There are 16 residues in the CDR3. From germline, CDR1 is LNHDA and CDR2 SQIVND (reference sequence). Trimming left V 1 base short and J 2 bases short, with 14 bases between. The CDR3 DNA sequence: TGTGCCAGTAGTATAGGAGGGGGAACCCTAAACACTGAAGCTTTCTTT. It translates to CASSIGGGTLNTEAFF.

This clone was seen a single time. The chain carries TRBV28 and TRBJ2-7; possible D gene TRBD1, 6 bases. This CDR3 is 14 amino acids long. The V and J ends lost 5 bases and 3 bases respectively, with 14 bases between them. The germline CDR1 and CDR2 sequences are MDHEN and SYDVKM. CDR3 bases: TGTGCCAGCAGTGACAGGTTCCCGTTCTACGAGCAGTACTTC. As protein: CASSDRFPFYEQYF.

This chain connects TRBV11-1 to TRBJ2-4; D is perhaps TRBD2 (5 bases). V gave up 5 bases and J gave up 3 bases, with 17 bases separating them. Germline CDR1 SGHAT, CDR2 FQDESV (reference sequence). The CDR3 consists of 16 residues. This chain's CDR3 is CASSPFRREIKNIQYF. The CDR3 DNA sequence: TGTGCCAGCAGCCCTTTTCGCCGGGAAATCAAAAACATTCAGTACTTC.

CDR3: CASSGGLAGGRYNEQFF. The CDR3 DNA reads as TGTGCCAGCAGCGGGGGACTAGCGGGAGGGCGGTACAATGAGCAGTTCTTC. The chain links TRBV5-8 to TRBJ2-1, with 16 bases lining up with TRBD2. Germline CDR1 and CDR2: SGHTS and YDEGEE. The CDR3 runs to 17 residues. Trimming took 4 bases from V and 4 from J; bases not matched to a gene: 5.

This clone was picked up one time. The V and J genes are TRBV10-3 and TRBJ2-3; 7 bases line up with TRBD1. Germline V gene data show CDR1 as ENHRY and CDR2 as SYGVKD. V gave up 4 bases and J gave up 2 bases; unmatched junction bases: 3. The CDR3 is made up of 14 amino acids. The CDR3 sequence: CAISGTGYTDTQYF. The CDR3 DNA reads TGTGCCATCAGTGGGACAGGCTACACAGATACGCAGTATTTT.

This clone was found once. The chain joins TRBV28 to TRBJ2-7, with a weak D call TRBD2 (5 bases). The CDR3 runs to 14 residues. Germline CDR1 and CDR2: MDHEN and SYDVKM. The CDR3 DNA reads TGTGTCTCTTCGGGGAGCGGAAAATTCTACGAGCAGTACTTC. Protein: CVSSGSGKFYEQYF.

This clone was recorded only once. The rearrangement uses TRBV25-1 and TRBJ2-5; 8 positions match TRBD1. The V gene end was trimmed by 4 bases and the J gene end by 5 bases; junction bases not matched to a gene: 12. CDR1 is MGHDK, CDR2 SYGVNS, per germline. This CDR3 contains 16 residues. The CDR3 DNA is TGTGCCAGCAGTGGGGGCGGACAGGGTTGGGAGGAGACCCAGTACTTC. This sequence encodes CASSGGGQGWEETQYF.

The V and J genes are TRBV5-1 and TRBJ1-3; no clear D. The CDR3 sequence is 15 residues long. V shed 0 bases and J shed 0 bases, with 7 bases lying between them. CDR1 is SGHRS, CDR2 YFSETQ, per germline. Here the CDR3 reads CASSLDRNSGNTIYF. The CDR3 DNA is TGCGCCAGCAGCTTGGACAGAAACTCTGGAAACACCATATATTTT.

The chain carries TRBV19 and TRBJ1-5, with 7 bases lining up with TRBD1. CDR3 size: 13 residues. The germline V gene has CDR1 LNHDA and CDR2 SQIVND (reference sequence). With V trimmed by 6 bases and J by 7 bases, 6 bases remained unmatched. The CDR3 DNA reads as TGTGCCAGTAGCAGACAGGGTGTCCAGCCCCAGCATTTT. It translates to CASSRQGVQPQHF.

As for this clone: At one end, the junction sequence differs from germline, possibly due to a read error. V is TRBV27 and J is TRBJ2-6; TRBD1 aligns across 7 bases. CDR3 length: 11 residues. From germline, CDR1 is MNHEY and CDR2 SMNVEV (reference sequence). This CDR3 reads CASGQAHVLTF. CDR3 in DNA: TGTGCCAGTGGACAGGCCCACGTCCTGACTTTC.

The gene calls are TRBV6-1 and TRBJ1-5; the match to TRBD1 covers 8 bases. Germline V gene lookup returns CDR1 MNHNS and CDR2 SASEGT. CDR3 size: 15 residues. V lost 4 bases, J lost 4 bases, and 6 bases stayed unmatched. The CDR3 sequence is CASSGTGSMNQPQHF. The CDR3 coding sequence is TGTGCCAGCAGTGGGACAGGGTCGATGAATCAGCCCCAGCATTTT.

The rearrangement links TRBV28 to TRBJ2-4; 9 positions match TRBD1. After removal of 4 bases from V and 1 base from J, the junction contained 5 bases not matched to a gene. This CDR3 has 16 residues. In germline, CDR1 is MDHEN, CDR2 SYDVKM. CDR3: CASSSGTGNAKNIQYF. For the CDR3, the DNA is TGTGCCAGCAGTTCCGGGACAGGGAACGCCAAAAACATTCAGTACTTC.

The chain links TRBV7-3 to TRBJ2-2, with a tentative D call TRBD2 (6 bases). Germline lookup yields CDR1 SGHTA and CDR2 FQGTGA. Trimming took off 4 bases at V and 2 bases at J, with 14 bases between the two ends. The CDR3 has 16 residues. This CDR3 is CASSSSGTPNTGELFF. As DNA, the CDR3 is TGTGCCAGCAGCTCGTCCGGGACTCCTAACACCGGGGAGCTGTTTTTT.

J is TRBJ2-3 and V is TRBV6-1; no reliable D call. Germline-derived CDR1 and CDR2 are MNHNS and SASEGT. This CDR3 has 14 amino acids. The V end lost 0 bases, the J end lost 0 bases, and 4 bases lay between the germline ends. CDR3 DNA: TGTGCCAGCAGTGAAGCGGGTAGCACAGATACGCAGTATTTT. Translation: CASSEAGSTDTQYF.

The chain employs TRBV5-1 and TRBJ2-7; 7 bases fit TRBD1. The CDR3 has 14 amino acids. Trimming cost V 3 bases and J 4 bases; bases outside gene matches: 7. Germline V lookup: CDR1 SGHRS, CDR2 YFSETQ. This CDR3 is CASSSGQVGYEQYF. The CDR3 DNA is TGCGCCAGCAGCTCAGGACAGGTAGGATACGAGCAGTACTTC.

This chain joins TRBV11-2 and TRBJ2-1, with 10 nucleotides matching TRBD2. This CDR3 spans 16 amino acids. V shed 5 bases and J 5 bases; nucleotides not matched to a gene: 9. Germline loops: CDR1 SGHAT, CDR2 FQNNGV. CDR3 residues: CASSPWPSGSHNEQFF. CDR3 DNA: TGTGCCAGCAGCCCCTGGCCTAGCGGGAGTCACAATGAGCAGTTCTTC.

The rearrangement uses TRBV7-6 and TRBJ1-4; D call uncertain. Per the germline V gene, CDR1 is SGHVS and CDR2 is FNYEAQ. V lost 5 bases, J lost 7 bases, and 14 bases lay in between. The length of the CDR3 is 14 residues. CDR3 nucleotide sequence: TGTGCCAGCAGCCCTGTCGTATCGGGTGAAAAACTGTTTTTT. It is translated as CASSPVVSGEKLFF.

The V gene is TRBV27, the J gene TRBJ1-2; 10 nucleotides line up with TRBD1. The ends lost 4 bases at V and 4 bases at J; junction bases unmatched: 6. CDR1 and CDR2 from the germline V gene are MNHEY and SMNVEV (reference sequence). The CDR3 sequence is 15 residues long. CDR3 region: CASSYSGTGVYGYTF. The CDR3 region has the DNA TGTGCCAGCAGTTACTCCGGGACAGGGGTCTATGGCTACACCTTC.

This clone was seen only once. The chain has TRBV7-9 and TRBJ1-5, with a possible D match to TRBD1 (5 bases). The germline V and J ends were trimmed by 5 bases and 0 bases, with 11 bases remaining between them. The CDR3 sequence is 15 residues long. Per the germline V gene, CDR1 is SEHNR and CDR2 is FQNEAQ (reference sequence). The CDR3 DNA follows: TGTGCCAGCAGCGCGGGGGGTTATAGCAATCAGCCCCAGCATTTT. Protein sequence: CASSAGGYSNQPQHF.

The DNA of the CDR3 is TGTGCCAGCAGCTCCGCGTCTAGCGGGAGGATGGATGAGCAGTTCTTC. As protein: CASSSASSGRMDEQFF. The V gene is TRBV11-2, the J gene TRBJ2-1; 11 bases are a match to TRBD2. V lost 4 bases, J lost 8 bases, and 10 bases stayed unmatched. This CDR3 is built from 16 residues. The germline V gene has CDR1 SGHAT and CDR2 FQNNGV.

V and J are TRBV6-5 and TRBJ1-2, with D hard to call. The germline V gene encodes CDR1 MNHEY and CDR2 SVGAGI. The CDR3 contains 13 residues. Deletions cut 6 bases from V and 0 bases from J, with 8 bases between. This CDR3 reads CASRSSTNYGYTF. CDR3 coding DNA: TGTGCCAGCAGGTCCTCAACTAACTATGGCTACACCTTC.

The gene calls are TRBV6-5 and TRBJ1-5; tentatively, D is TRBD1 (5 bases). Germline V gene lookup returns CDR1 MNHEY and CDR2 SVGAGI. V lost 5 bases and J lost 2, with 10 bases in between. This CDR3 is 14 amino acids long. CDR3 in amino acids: CASSGGFGNQPQHF. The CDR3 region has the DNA TGTGCCAGCAGTGGGGGGTTTGGCAATCAGCCCCAGCATTTT.

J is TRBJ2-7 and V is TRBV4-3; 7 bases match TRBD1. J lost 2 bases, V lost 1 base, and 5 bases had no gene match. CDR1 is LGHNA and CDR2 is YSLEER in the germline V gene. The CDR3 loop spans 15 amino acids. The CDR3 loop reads CASSQGTQGAYEQYF. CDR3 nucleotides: TGCGCCAGCAGCCAAGGAACGCAGGGGGCCTACGAGCAGTACTTC.

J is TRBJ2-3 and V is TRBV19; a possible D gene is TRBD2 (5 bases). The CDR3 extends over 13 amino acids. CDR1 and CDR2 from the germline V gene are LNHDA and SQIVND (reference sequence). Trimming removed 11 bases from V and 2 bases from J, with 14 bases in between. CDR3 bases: TGTGCCGCCGGGCAGGACTCCACAGATACGCAGTATTTT. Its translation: CAAGQDSTDTQYF.

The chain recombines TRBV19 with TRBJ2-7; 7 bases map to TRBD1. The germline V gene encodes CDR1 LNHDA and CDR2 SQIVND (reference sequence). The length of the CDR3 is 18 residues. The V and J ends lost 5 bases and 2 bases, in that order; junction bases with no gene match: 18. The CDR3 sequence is CASSRLLNRGSYPYEQYF. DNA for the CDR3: TGTGCCAGTAGTCGACTACTCAACAGGGGAAGTTATCCCTACGAGCAGTACTTC.

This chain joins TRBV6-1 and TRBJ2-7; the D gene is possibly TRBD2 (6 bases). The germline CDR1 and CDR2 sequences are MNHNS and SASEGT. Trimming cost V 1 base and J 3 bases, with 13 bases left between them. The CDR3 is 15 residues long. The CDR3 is CASSEVGGFVYEQYF. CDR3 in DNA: TGTGCCAGCAGTGAAGTTGGAGGGTTCGTCTACGAGCAGTACTTC.

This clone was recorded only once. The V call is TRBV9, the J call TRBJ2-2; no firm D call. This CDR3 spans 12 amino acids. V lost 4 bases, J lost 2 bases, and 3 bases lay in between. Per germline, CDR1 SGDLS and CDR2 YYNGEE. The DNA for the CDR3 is TGTGCCAGCAGCCACAACACCGGGGAGCTGTTTTTT. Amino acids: CASSHNTGELFF.

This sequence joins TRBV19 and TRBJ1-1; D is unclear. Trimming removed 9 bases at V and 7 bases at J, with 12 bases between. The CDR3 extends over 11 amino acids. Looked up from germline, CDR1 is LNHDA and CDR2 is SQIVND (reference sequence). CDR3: CASGAGIEAFF. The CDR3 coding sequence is TGTGCCAGCGGAGCGGGGATTGAAGCTTTCTTT.

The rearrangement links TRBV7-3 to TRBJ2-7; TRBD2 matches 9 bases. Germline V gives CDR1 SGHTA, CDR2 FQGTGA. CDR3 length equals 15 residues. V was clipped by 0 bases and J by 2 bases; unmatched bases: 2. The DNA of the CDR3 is TGTGCCAGCAGCTTAACTAGCGGGGGAGCCTACGAGCAGTACTTC. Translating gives CASSLTSGGAYEQYF.

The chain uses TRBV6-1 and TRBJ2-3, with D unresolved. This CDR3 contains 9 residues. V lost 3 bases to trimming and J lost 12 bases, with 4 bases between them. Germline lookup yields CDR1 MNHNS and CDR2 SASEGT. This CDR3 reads CASSEGQYF. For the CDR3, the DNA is TGTGCCAGCAGTGAGGGACAGTATTTT.